Presented here are 15 T cell receptor beta chains from one specimen sequenced in a study of blood T cell repertoires in COVID-19. TCRdb keeps only in-frame clones here, not all; method: immunoSEQ multiplex PCR. Among about 14,000 clones listed, about 73% were seen once. The sequenced sample consisted of peripheral blood. The origin of the receptors is a boy aged 2 to 10 with active or convalescent COVID-19.

This chain uses TRBV10-3 with TRBJ1-1; TRBD1 aligns across 7 bases. V was clipped by 6 bases and J by 1 base; unmatched bases: 5. Germline CDR1 and CDR2: ENHRY and SYGVKD. The CDR3 runs to 14 residues. The CDR3 DNA is TGTGCCATCAGGAAAGGACAGGAGAACACTGAAGCTTTCTTT. Translation gives CAIRKGQENTEAFF.

The rearrangement links TRBV11-3 to TRBJ2-7; weak D call: TRBD2 (6 bases). V shed 1 base and J shed 2 bases, with 18 bases lying between them. CDR1 SGHNT and CDR2 YENEEA come from the germline V gene. The CDR3 extends over 17 amino acids. The CDR3 spells CASSLGGGTDVPYEQYF. The CDR3 coding sequence is TGTGCCAGCAGCTTAGGTGGGGGGACGGACGTTCCCTACGAGCAGTACTTC.

CDR3 sequence reads: CASETGTLTYNEQFF. The DNA of the CDR3 is TGTGCCAGCGAAACCGGGACTCTGACCTACAATGAGCAGTTCTTC. V usage is TRBV2 and J usage is TRBJ2-1, with a possible D match to TRBD2 (6 bases). The CDR3 has 15 residues. Trimming shortened V by 8 bases and J by 2 bases, and 16 bases separated the two germline ends. The germline V gene has CDR1 SNHLY and CDR2 FYNNEI.

The V and J genes are TRBV14 and TRBJ2-1; 9 nucleotides match TRBD2. The length of the CDR3 is 17 residues. The germline V gene has CDR1 SGHDN and CDR2 FVKESK. V shed 4 bases, J shed 0 bases, and the junction held 7 bases outside the gene matches. CDR3 sequence reads: CASSPGPSGNSYNEQFF. The CDR3 nucleotides read TGTGCCAGCAGCCCTGGTCCTAGCGGGAACTCCTACAATGAGCAGTTCTTC.

The chain combines TRBV27 with TRBJ2-3; D perhaps matches TRBD1 (6 bases). V was pared by 6 bases and J by 4 bases, with 17 bases between. CDR1 is MNHEY, CDR2 SMNVEV, per germline (reference sequence). This CDR3 contains 15 residues. This chain's CDR3 is CASSTPRGAADTQYF. In DNA, the CDR3 is TGTGCCAGCAGCACCCCCAGGGGAGCGGCAGATACGCAGTATTTT.

Concerning this clone: Other DNA sequences in the sample encode the same CDR3. The V gene is TRBV27, the J gene TRBJ2-7; 8 bases are a match to TRBD2. The CDR3 consists of 16 residues. Germline CDR1 and CDR2: MNHEY and SMNVEV (reference sequence). Trimming at V came to 5 bases and at J to 2 bases, leaving 11 bases not matched to a gene. The CDR3 here is CASSPIGLAETYEQYF. CDR3 DNA sequence: TGTGCCAGCAGTCCTATCGGACTAGCAGAAACCTACGAGCAGTACTTC.

The chain carries TRBV6-5 and TRBJ1-1; unclear D gene. The V gene's germline CDR1 is MNHEY and CDR2 SVGAGI. V lost 6 bases to trimming and J lost 0 bases, with 14 bases between them. The CDR3 is 15 amino acids. This CDR3 is CASRVTSGVNTEAFF. The CDR3 DNA is TGTGCCAGCAGAGTTACATCGGGAGTGAACACTGAAGCTTTCTTT.

The chain couples TRBV7-9 to TRBJ1-2; TRBD1 matches at 8 bases. Germline V gene lookup returns CDR1 SEHNR and CDR2 FQNEAQ (reference sequence). V dropped 7 bases and J dropped 5; count of bases not matched to a gene: 9. The CDR3 loop spans 14 amino acids. CDR3 sequence reads: CASIPQGAGYGYTF. The DNA of the CDR3 is TGTGCCAGCATCCCGCAGGGGGCCGGGTATGGCTACACCTTC.

This chain uses TRBV7-2 with TRBJ2-3, with TRBD2 as a possible D gene (5 bases). V was pared by 4 bases and J by 4 bases, with 12 bases between. Germline assignment: CDR1 SGHTA and CDR2 FQGNSA. The CDR3 runs 14 residues. In DNA, the CDR3 is TGTGCCAGCAGCTCCTCGAGGGCGGCAGATACGCAGTATTTT. Amino acid sequence: CASSSSRAADTQYF.

The rearrangement links TRBV6-2 or TRBV6-3 to TRBJ1-5; a possible D gene is TRBD1 (5 bases). The V and J ends lost 0 bases and 11 bases respectively, with 17 bases between them. The CDR3 spans 15 residues. CDR1 and CDR2 from the germline V gene are MNHEY and SVGEGT. CDR3 protein: CASSYSGGTEGSQHF. CDR3 DNA: TGTGCCAGCAGTTACTCGGGAGGGACCGAGGGGTCCCAGCATTTT.

This clone was found a few times. This chain's CDR3 is CASSLPGRGPPEQYF. CDR3 sequence (DNA): TGTGCCAGCAGTTTACCCGGCAGGGGGCCGCCCGAGCAGTACTTC. J is TRBJ2-7 and V is TRBV28; 8 nucleotides align to TRBD1. Germline CDR1 is MDHEN and CDR2 is SYDVKM. The CDR3 is 15 amino acids. V dropped 2 bases and J dropped 6; count of bases not matched to a gene: 9.

The chain carries TRBV7-9 and TRBJ1-2, with TRBD1 matching 7 bases. The length of the CDR3 is 15 residues. The germline CDR1 and CDR2 sequences are SEHNR and FQNEAQ (reference sequence). Losses at the gene ends were 1 base for V and 6 bases for J; bases not matched to a gene: 8. CDR3 DNA sequence: TGTGCCAGCAGCTTAGAAAAGGGGGCGGGCCATGGCTACACCTTC. This codes for CASSLEKGAGHGYTF.

This clone was seen a single time. The chain recombines TRBV3-1 (or the pseudogene TRBV3-2) with TRBJ1-2; D unresolved. V lost 0 bases to trimming and J lost 8 bases, with 13 bases between them. The CDR3 contains 14 residues. Germline-derived CDR1 and CDR2 are LGHDT and YNNKEL (reference sequence). CDR3 sequence reads: CASSQDWRLYGYTF. Here the CDR3 DNA reads TGTGCCAGCAGCCAAGATTGGCGGCTCTACGGCTACACCTTC.

This chain uses TRBV7-8 with TRBJ2-3; D not resolved. The V gene lost 2 bases and the J gene lost 3 bases, with 9 bases spanning the gap. Germline assignment: CDR1 SGHVS and CDR2 FQNEAQ. This CDR3 is built from 14 residues. The CDR3 region has the DNA TGTGCCAGCAGCTTATATTCGGAGACAGATACGCAGTATTTT. Amino acid sequence: CASSLYSETDTQYF.

The rearrangement uses TRBV7-8 and TRBJ1-4; D gene ambiguous. V lost 5 bases to trimming and J lost 0 bases, with 22 bases between them. CDR3 length: 19 residues. Germline V gene sequence: CDR1 SGHVS, CDR2 FQNEAQ. CDR3 nucleotides: TGTGCCAGCAGCAACAGACCTACCCCATTCTTTGCAACTAATGAAAAACTGTTTTTT. Protein: CASSNRPTPFFATNEKLFF.